The following is a T cell receptor beta chain sequence with its context. Its antigen is currently not known. Sequencer: Illumina HiSeq 2000. TCR beta cDNA libraries were prepared using 5'RACE template switching, which introduced a universal primer site and unique molecular identifiers. cDNA synthesis was primed from the TCR beta constant segment, followed by two successive PCR amplification steps. On the study's bioinformatics: MIGEC was used to demultiplex reads and group reads by UMI, and MiTCR was used to assemble and quantify clonotypes. Only TCR cDNA sequences supported by at least two reads were kept to exclude erroneous sequences. The tcR package was used for downstream repertoire analysis, and clonotypes were matched across fractions by CDR3 nucleotide sequence plus V segment. VDJmatch was used to annotate antigen specificity against VDJdb, with one amino acid substitution in CDR3 allowed. Following TCRdb reprocessing, every CDR3 protein sequence forms one entry, and DNA is not provided. The V and J calls reflect TCRdb's pipeline rather than the authors' work. The sample table includes hundreds of thousands of distinct CDR3 sequences. The ten largest account for around 5.3% of the sample.

HCMV serostatus was determined by detecting HCMV-specific IgG in serum with a commercial ELISA kit. Ficoll density gradient centrifugation was used to isolate peripheral blood mononuclear cells from blood. The entry originates in a study of T cells expressing NK-cell markers (dated by TCRdb to 2020 to 2022). For context, the study as a whole: Fewer than ten donors provided sorted CD3+CD56+NKG2C+, CD3+CD56+NKG2C- and CD3+CD56-NKG2C+ T-cell subsets, whose TCR beta-chain repertoires were profiled. Among the eight sequenced donors, only one was HCMV-seronegative, while the other seven were HCMV-seropositive. The eight sequenced donors were randomly selected healthy volunteers, three men and five women. Libraries were sequenced as 2 x 150 bp reads on Illumina HiSeq 2000/2500, MiSeq or NextSeq.

The CDR3 numbers 14 residues from cysteine through phenylalanine. The DNA is not on file. The germline V gene sets CDR1 to SGHTA and CDR2 to FQGNSA. Results the study describes overall, beyond this receptor: Those dominant clonotypes were again the most abundant among CD3+CD56-NKG2C+ cells in several donors, at roughly 25-60.1%. For five or six donors, the dominant CD3+CD56+NKG2C+ clonotypes were among the top 10 CD8+ clonotypes and accounted for roughly 1.0-8% of CD8+ T cells. Whether the expanded NKG2C-expressing T cell clones were specific for HCMV antigens was left unclear.

Sequenced material: blood T cells: a sorted CD56 or NKG2C T cell subset, CD4+ or CD8+ T cells, or bulk PBMC T cells (not recorded which). The rearranged chain carries TRBV7-2 and TRBJ2-3. This TCR derives from a man between 18 and 69 years old in good health. This receptor carries the CDR3 CASSYRTRTDTQYF.